Listed below are T cell receptor beta chains from one sample, sequenced in a study of a mutant IDH1 vaccine in newly diagnosed glioma. Profiled with immunoSEQ multiplex PCR; TCRdb holds only in-frame clones, not every one. The table lists fewer than 70,000 clones, 84% of them singletons. Their antigens are not known. The input for sequencing was PBMCs, taken from a glioma patient whose treatment included an IDH1 peptide vaccine. Receptors originate from a man aged 30-40 years with glioma. CDR3s include the opening cysteine and the closing phenylalanine or tryptophan. Fields, in order: V gene, D gene, clone size, J gene, CDR3 length, CDR3 DNA, CDR3 protein. The D gene is left open where the match is weak. Only part of the rows carry a size: once, few, many, or a class if the clone is expanded.

V: TRBV7-3; D: NA; size: NA; J: TRBJ1-2; length: 15; DNA: TGTGCCAGCAGCCCAAGCGGGGCGGAGGGCTATGGCTACACCTTC; CDR3: CASSPSGAEGYGYTF
V: TRBV5-5; D: NA; size: NA; J: TRBJ2-7; length: 14; DNA: TGTGCCAGCAGCTTGTTTGAACATCGAGACGAGCAGTACTTC; CDR3: CASSLFEHRDEQYF
V: TRBV10-1; D: NA; size: NA; J: TRBJ2-4; length: 13; DNA: TGCGCCAGCAGTGAGTCGGCAGGGAACATTCAGTACTTC; CDR3: CASSESAGNIQYF
V: TRBV7-7; D: TRBD1; size: NA; J: TRBJ2-6; length: 18; DNA: TGTGCCAGCAGCTTAGTACGACAGGGGGCTCTATGGGCCAACGTCCTGACTTTC; CDR3: CASSLVRQGALWANVLTF
V: TRBV4-3; D: NA; size: NA; J: TRBJ1-1; length: 15; DNA: TGCGCCAGCAGTCGAAAGGATGGGGTGTACACTGAAGCTTTCTTT; CDR3: CASSRKDGVYTEAFF
V: TRBV5-4; D: NA; size: NA; J: TRBJ2-5; length: 17; DNA: TGTGCCAGCAGCTTGGCCTCGGGTGCGGGGGCACGGGAGACCCAGTACTTC; CDR3: CASSLASGAGARETQYF
V: TRBV7-3; D: NA; size: NA; J: TRBJ2-6; length: 14; DNA: TGTGCCAGCAGCTCGCAATCGGGGGCCAACGTCCTGACTTTC; CDR3: CASSSQSGANVLTF
V: TRBV5-1; D: NA; size: few; J: TRBJ2-3; length: 11; DNA: TGCGCCAGCAGCTTGGGAGATACGCAGTATTTT; CDR3: CASSLGDTQYF
V: TRBV18; D: TRBD1; size: few; J: TRBJ1-1; length: 15; DNA: TGTGCCAGCTCACCACGAACAGGGGAGAACACTGAAGCTTTCTTT; CDR3: CASSPRTGENTEAFF
V: TRBV27; D: NA; size: once; J: TRBJ1-2; length: 14; DNA: TGTGCCAGCAGTGACCGTGGGGAAGGCTATGGCTACACCTTC; CDR3: CASSDRGEGYGYTF
V: TRBV6-5; D: TRBD1; size: NA; J: TRBJ1-5; length: 15; DNA: TGTGCCAGCAGTTACGAGGGACAGGGTTGGCAGCCCCAGCATTTT; CDR3: CASSYEGQGWQPQHF
V: TRBV6-8; D: TRBD1; size: NA; J: TRBJ1-4; length: 16; DNA: TGTGCCAGCAGTTGGGACAGTATTGCAACTAATGAAAAACTGTTTTTT; CDR3: CASSWDSIATNEKLFF
V: TRBV6-5; D: TRBD1; size: NA; J: TRBJ1-2; length: 15; DNA: TGTGCCAGCAGTTCCGGGACAGGGAAGGCCGGCGGCTACACCTTC; CDR3: CASSSGTGKAGGYTF
V: TRBV5-6; D: NA; size: NA; J: TRBJ1-1; length: 15; DNA: TGTGCCAGCCAGCTTGGAGCAGGAATGAACACTGAAGCTTTCTTT; CDR3: CASQLGAGMNTEAFF
V: TRBV9; D: TRBD2; size: NA; J: TRBJ2-3; length: 16; DNA: TGTGCCAGCAGCGGAGTGGCGGGGGGGCCGGCAGATACGCAGTATTTT; CDR3: CASSGVAGGPADTQYF
V: TRBV19; D: NA; size: NA; J: TRBJ1-1; length: 13; DNA: TGTGCCAGTAGTATACGGGGGAACACTGAAGCTTTCTTT; CDR3: CASSIRGNTEAFF
V: TRBV15; D: TRBD1; size: NA; J: TRBJ2-5; length: 14; DNA: TGTGCCACCAGCAGAGGGACAGGGAGGGAGACCCAGTACTTC; CDR3: CATSRGTGRETQYF
V: TRBV28; D: NA; size: NA; J: TRBJ2-7; length: 14; DNA: TGTGCCAGCAGTTTTCCCGGGACGATCTACGAGCAGTACTTC; CDR3: CASSFPGTIYEQYF
V: TRBV7-6; D: TRBD2; size: NA; J: TRBJ2-7; length: 17; DNA: TGTGCCAGCAGCTTAGCCGGGACTAACTCCAATCCCTACGAGCAGTACTTC; CDR3: CASSLAGTNSNPYEQYF
V: TRBV5-4; D: NA; size: NA; J: TRBJ2-2; length: 18; DNA: TGTGCCAGCAGCTTCGGTTTCCTAAGTACTAAAAACACCGGGGAGCTGTTTTTT; CDR3: CASSFGFLSTKNTGELFF
V: TRBV7-3; D: TRBD1; size: NA; J: TRBJ2-6; length: 17; DNA: TGTGCCAGCAGCTTTCCGACAGGGCGGTCTGGGGCCAACGTCCTGACTTTC; CDR3: CASSFPTGRSGANVLTF
V: TRBV6-6; D: TRBD1; size: NA; J: TRBJ2-5; length: 15; DNA: TGTGCCAGCAGTGCCTCGGACAGGGAAGGCGGGACCCAGTACTTC; CDR3: CASSASDREGGTQYF
V: TRBV9; D: NA; size: NA; J: TRBJ2-3; length: 14; DNA: TGTGCCAGCAGCCCCTATGGGACTTTGGATACGCAGTATTTT; CDR3: CASSPYGTLDTQYF
V: TRBV15; D: NA; size: once; J: TRBJ1-1; length: 14; DNA: TGTGCCACCAGCAGAGATAACTTTAACACTGAAGCTTTCTTT; CDR3: CATSRDNFNTEAFF
V: TRBV7-8; D: TRBD1; size: few; J: TRBJ1-1; length: 13; DNA: TGTGCCAGCAGCCCAACTCGGACAGGACGAGCTTTCTTT; CDR3: CASSPTRTGRAFF
V: TRBV5-1; D: NA; size: NA; J: TRBJ1-2; length: 13; DNA: TGCGCCAGCAGCCTAATGCAGAACTATGGCTACACCTTC; CDR3: CASSLMQNYGYTF
V: TRBV4-1; D: NA; size: few; J: TRBJ1-2; length: 15; DNA: TGCGCCAGCAGCCAAGAATCGAACAGGGCCTATGGCTACACCTTC; CDR3: CASSQESNRAYGYTF
V: TRBV19; D: NA; size: few; J: TRBJ2-7; length: 13; DNA: TGTGCCAGTAGCTTTGGCGGCTCCTACGAGCAGTACTTC; CDR3: CASSFGGSYEQYF
V: TRBV4-2; D: NA; size: NA; J: TRBJ2-2; length: 16; DNA: TGTGCCAGCAGCCAAGTCACTGGGGAGGTCACCGGGGAGCTGTTTTTT; CDR3: CASSQVTGEVTGELFF
V: TRBV10-3; D: NA; size: NA; J: TRBJ2-1; length: 13; DNA: TGTGCCGTCGTAGCGGAAACGGACAATGAGCAGTTCTTC; CDR3: CAVVAETDNEQFF
V: TRBV28; D: NA; size: NA; J: TRBJ2-7; length: 16; DNA: TGTGCCAGCACCCAAAGGGGGACGGTGAGCTCCTACGAGCAGTACTTC; CDR3: CASTQRGTVSSYEQYF
V: TRBV7-3; D: NA; size: few; J: TRBJ2-4; length: 14; DNA: TGTGCCAGCAGCTTAACTGGCTCAGGGAACATTCAGTACTTC; CDR3: CASSLTGSGNIQYF
V: TRBV20-1; D: NA; size: NA; J: TRBJ1-2; length: 11; DNA: TGCAGTGCTAAACAGGGAGGTGGCTACACCTTC; CDR3: CSAKQGGGYTF
V: TRBV11-2; D: NA; size: NA; J: TRBJ2-7; length: 17; DNA: TGTGCCAGCAGCCCCTTAAGGGGGAGACGGGACTCCTACGAGCAGTACTTC; CDR3: CASSPLRGRRDSYEQYF
V: TRBV6-6; D: NA; size: NA; J: TRBJ2-5; length: 14; DNA: TGTGCCACTCAGCGGCTAGCGATAGCGGAGACCCAGTACTTC; CDR3: CATQRLAIAETQYF
V: TRBV4-3; D: TRBD2; size: NA; J: TRBJ2-3; length: 19; DNA: TGCGCCAGCAGCCAAGAAGGAGCGAGCAGCGGGGGGACCACAGATACGCAGTATTTT; CDR3: CASSQEGASSGGTTDTQYF
V: TRBV4-2; D: NA; size: NA; J: TRBJ1-2; length: 13; DNA: TGTGCCAGCACCCAGAGGCAGGGCTATGGCTACACCTTC; CDR3: CASTQRQGYGYTF
V: TRBV28; D: NA; size: NA; J: TRBJ1-2; length: 13; DNA: TGTGCCAGCAGTTTAAACCCTCCAGATGGCTACACCTTC; CDR3: CASSLNPPDGYTF
V: TRBV27; D: NA; size: NA; J: TRBJ2-1; length: 13; DNA: TGTGCCAGCAGTTTTACGGTGGGGGATGAGCAGTTCTTC; CDR3: CASSFTVGDEQFF
V: TRBV7-3; D: NA; size: NA; J: TRBJ2-1; length: 12; DNA: TGTGCCAGCAGTCCAGTGGGCAATGAGCAGTTCTTC; CDR3: CASSPVGNEQFF
V: TRBV6-6; D: TRBD1; size: NA; J: TRBJ1-6; length: 13; DNA: TGTGCCAGCAGTTACGAGGACAGGCGGACCCTCCACTTT; CDR3: CASSYEDRRTLHF
V: TRBV5-1; D: NA; size: once; J: TRBJ1-1; length: 13; DNA: TGCGCCAGCAGCTTGGAGGGCTCGGCTGAAGCTTTCTTT; CDR3: CASSLEGSAEAFF
V: TRBV11-2; D: TRBD1; size: NA; J: TRBJ2-5; length: 15; DNA: TGTGCCAGCAGCTACGGGACAGGGGGCCGGGAGACCCAGTACTTC; CDR3: CASSYGTGGRETQYF
V: TRBV9; D: NA; size: NA; J: TRBJ1-5; length: 16; DNA: TGTGCCAGCAGCGATGGGGGCTTGGGGAGCAATCAGCCCCAGCATTTT; CDR3: CASSDGGLGSNQPQHF
V: TRBV30; D: NA; size: NA; J: TRBJ1-1; length: 13; DNA: TGTGCCTGGAGTGTCAGGGTTGGAACTGAAGCTTTCTTT; CDR3: CAWSVRVGTEAFF
V: TRBV27; D: NA; size: NA; J: TRBJ2-2; length: 13; DNA: TGTGCCAGCACCCAGGGGCATGCCGGGGAGCTGTTTTTT; CDR3: CASTQGHAGELFF
V: TRBV7-3; D: TRBD2; size: once; J: TRBJ2-1; length: 16; DNA: TGTGCCAGCAGCTTGGCTAGCGGGGGGGCAAGCCATGAGCAGTTCTTC; CDR3: CASSLASGGASHEQFF
V: TRBV11-3; D: NA; size: NA; J: TRBJ1-1; length: 13; DNA: TGTGCCAGCAGCTTAAATCGGGGCACTGAAGCTTTCTTT; CDR3: CASSLNRGTEAFF
V: TRBV7-8; D: NA; size: NA; J: TRBJ2-3; length: 16; DNA: TGTGCCAGCAGCTACGGGACTGTTCTTAGCACAGATACGCAGTATTTT; CDR3: CASSYGTVLSTDTQYF
V: TRBV2; D: NA; size: NA; J: TRBJ2-4; length: 12; DNA: TGTGCCAGCAGTGAAAGGGCAGCCATTCAGTACTTC; CDR3: CASSERAAIQYF
V: TRBV5-1; D: NA; size: NA; J: TRBJ1-2; length: 14; DNA: TGCGCCAGCAGCCTTCAGGACAGTAACTATGGCTACACCTTC; CDR3: CASSLQDSNYGYTF
V: TRBV7-2; D: NA; size: NA; J: TRBJ1-2; length: 13; DNA: TGTGCCAGCAGCTTATGGGTGAACTATGGCTACACCTTC; CDR3: CASSLWVNYGYTF
V: TRBV30; D: NA; size: NA; J: TRBJ2-7; length: 12; DNA: TGTGCCTGGAGTAGGCCGGGACTGGAGCAGTACTTC; CDR3: CAWSRPGLEQYF
V: TRBV16; D: NA; size: NA; J: TRBJ2-7; length: 13; DNA: TGTGCCAGCAGCCAATCCGGCACCTACGAGCAGTACTTC; CDR3: CASSQSGTYEQYF
V: TRBV5-4; D: NA; size: NA; J: TRBJ2-3; length: 15; DNA: TGTGCCAGCAGCTTGGACCAACCGGGCACAGATACGCAGTATTTT; CDR3: CASSLDQPGTDTQYF
V: TRBV27; D: NA; size: NA; J: TRBJ1-1; length: 13; DNA: TGTGCCAGCAGTTTAGGGTCAGGGTGGGAAGCTTTCTTT; CDR3: CASSLGSGWEAFF